A selection of T cell receptor beta chains follows, all from one sample in a study of T cell responses to AZD1222 COVID-19 vaccine. This table comes from immunoSEQ multiplex PCR, and its TCRdb copy is limited to in-frame clones, with some not included. The repertoire consists of roughly 97,000 clones, with over 90% occurring once and the leading ten covering about 5%. The sequencing used peripheral blood, collected on day 0 of AZD1222 vaccination. The source of these receptors is an adult in good health. CDR3s leave out the opening cysteine and the closing phenylalanine or tryptophan. The order of the fields is V gene, J gene, CDR3 protein.

TRBV2	TRBJ1-2	ATTGTGLAGYT
TRBV29-1	TRBJ2-1	SVGGLAQINEQF
TRBV14	TRBJ1-1	ASSSRLGLTAEAF
TRBV11-2	TRBJ2-3	ASSTRQGPGTDTQY
TRBV28	TRBJ2-3	ASRKQGDTDTQY
TRBV27	TRBJ2-7	ASSLGDTYEQY
TRBV4-1	TRBJ1-2	ASSHPRQGPNYGYT
TRBV2	TRBJ2-2	ASSWAAGELF
TRBV28	TRBJ1-2	ASSLGRGYGYT
TRBV7-9	TRBJ2-6	ASSSTEASGANVLT